The 8 T cell receptor beta chains given below trace back to one sample, sequenced in a study of T cell repertoires in cytomegalovirus infection. TCRdb re-called the reads through MiXCR, storing one row per CDR3 protein. The data contain some 700,000 distinct CDR3 sequences, roughly 33% of them singletons. These receptors' antigens are unknown. Here the sequenced sample was cultured PBMCs, taken from culture after CMV antigen stimulation. These receptors originate from a human donor in good health (CMV status not recorded). Some clones in this sample may be carry-over from other donors' samples.

This chain uses TRBV5-1 with TRBJ2-1; 7 bases agree with TRBD2. This CDR3 contains 14 residues. CDR1 SGHRS and CDR2 YFSETQ come from the germline V gene. Trimming at V came to 1 base and at J to 7 bases, leaving 5 bases not matched to a gene. The CDR3 region is CASSLSQGGNEQFF. In DNA, the CDR3 is TGCGCCAGCAGCTTGTCGCAGGGAGGGAATGAGCAGTTCTTC.

There are a few counts of this clonotype. V usage is TRBV7-2 and J usage is TRBJ2-1, with unresolved D. Looked up from germline, CDR1 is SGHTA and CDR2 is FQGNSA. With 2 bases removed from V and 3 bases from J, the gap between germline ends came to 8 bases. The CDR3 runs 14 residues. CDR3 in amino acids: CASSLLHYYNEQFF. The DNA of the CDR3 is TGTGCCAGCAGCTTATTACACTACTACAATGAGCAGTTCTTC.

This clonotype was observed a few times. This sequence joins TRBV12-3 or TRBV12-4 and TRBJ1-6; D possibly corresponds to TRBD1 (5 bases). The CDR3 covers 11 residues. V was pared by 1 base and J by 13 bases, with 5 bases between. Here the CDR3 reads CASSLGGPLHF. The CDR3 DNA reads TGTGCCAGCAGTTTAGGGGGCCCCCTCCACTTT.

This clonotype occurred a few times. The chain has TRBV29-1 and TRBJ1-1, with 7 bases matching TRBD1. The junction had 5 bases not matched to a gene; V was cut back by 7 bases and J by 3 bases. Germline loops: CDR1 SQVTM, CDR2 ANQGSEA. The CDR3 loop spans 12 amino acids. The CDR3 DNA sequence: TGCAGCGGAGACAGGGAGGACACTGAAGCTTTCTTT. Encoded protein: CSGDREDTEAFF.

V and J are TRBV29-1 and TRBJ2-7; possibly TRBD1 for D (6 bases). V was cut by 4 bases and J by 2 bases, with 6 bases left in between. The CDR3 runs to 11 residues. The germline CDR1 and CDR2 sequences are SQVTM and ANQGSEA. The CDR3 sequence: CSVAGAYEQYF. In DNA, the CDR3 is TGCAGCGTTGCAGGGGCCTACGAGCAGTACTTC.

The V call is TRBV13, the J call TRBJ2-5; D is unresolved. The germline V gene encodes CDR1 PRHDT and CDR2 FYEKMQ (reference sequence). The CDR3 contains 15 residues. V was pared by 2 bases and J by 1 base, with 11 bases between. Written as DNA, the CDR3 is TGTGCCAGCAGCTTAAAGTCGGCTCCCCAAGAGACCCAGTACTTC. Encoded protein: CASSLKSAPQETQYF.

This clonotype showed up just a few times. The chain employs TRBV6-2 or TRBV6-3 and TRBJ2-3; possibly TRBD1 or TRBD2 for D (5 bases each). Per the germline V gene, CDR1 is MNHEY and CDR2 is SVGEGT. The CDR3 spans 15 residues. Trimming removed 6 bases from V and 0 bases from J, with 13 bases in between. The CDR3 nucleotides read TGTGCCAGCAGCGAGGGGAGCACTAGCACAGATACGCAGTATTTT. It translates to CASSEGSTSTDTQYF.

The chain uses TRBV6-1 and TRBJ1-6; D is ambiguous. V was cut by 6 bases and J by 8 bases, with 11 bases left in between. CDR3 length: 13 residues. Germline CDR1 MNHNS, CDR2 SASEGT. Here the CDR3 DNA reads TGTGCCAGCAGCTCGGATCTTCATTCACCCCTCCACTTT. Translation gives CASSSDLHSPLHF.